This entry features one TCR beta chain sequence. This entry is derived from a study of OX40 agonist ivuxolimab in advanced cancers. Data came from immunoSEQ multiplex PCR; TCRdb stores just in-frame clones and leaves some out. The data contain approximately 79,000 clones, around 92% of them singletons. Trimming took 3 bases from V and 0 from J; bases not matched to a gene: 4. Germline V gene lookup returns CDR1 GTSNPN and CDR2 SVGIG (reference sequence). This CDR3 region has 14 residues. The TCR sequence derives from an adult with an advanced solid tumor such as melanoma, head and neck, liver or kidney cancer. Specimen: CD4+ or CD8+ T cells sorted from blood, collected in a trial of the OX40 agonist ivuxolimab. The V and J genes are TRBV30 and TRBJ2-7; 8 bases align to TRBD2. CDR3 region: CAWSPGGGSYEQYF. As DNA, the CDR3 is TGTGCCTGGAGCCCCGGGGGGGGCTCCTACGAGCAGTACTTC.